The 26 T cell receptor beta chains below come from one sample, sequenced in a study of Ad26.COV2.S vaccination and SARS-CoV-2 variants. Libraries were prepared by immunoSEQ multiplex PCR; TCRdb keeps only in-frame clonotypes and omits some of them. The sample gives 400,000 or so clones, 80% to 90% of which show up once; 3% to 4.5% is in the top ten. Sample treatment: around 19 received Ad26.COV2.S at low or high dose, single or two shots; about 5 received placebo; per-sample allocation not given. Sampling was performed 63 days after the first vaccine or placebo injection. Sequenced material: peripheral blood, taken in a trial of Ad26.COV2.S vaccine versus placebo. These receptors were taken from a person between 18 and 60 years old who received the Ad26.COV2.S COVID-19 vaccine or a placebo.

This chain joins TRBV5-8 and TRBJ2-5; unclear D gene. The V gene's germline CDR1 is SGHTS and CDR2 YDEGEE. This CDR3 is built from 15 residues. The V and J ends lost 0 bases and 1 base respectively, with 10 bases between them. CDR3 loop: CASSLGLAFQETQYF. The CDR3 DNA reads TGTGCCAGCAGCTTGGGGCTGGCTTTCCAAGAGACCCAGTACTTC.

This chain links TRBV27 with TRBJ1-3; D remains ambiguous. Germline loops: CDR1 MNHEY, CDR2 SMNVEV (reference sequence). The CDR3 totals 13 residues. V lost 4 bases and J 4 bases, leaving 8 bases between the germline ends. CDR3 DNA sequence: TGTGCCAGCAGTTCAAGTGGGGGAAACACCATATATTTT. Its protein is CASSSSGGNTIYF.

V gene TRBV6-6 combines with J gene TRBJ2-7; TRBD2 matches at 7 bases. Germline CDR1 is MNHNY and CDR2 is SVGAGI (reference sequence). This CDR3 has 15 amino acids. V was clipped by 2 bases and J by 0 bases; unmatched bases: 4. The CDR3 nucleotides read TGTGCCAGCAGTTACGGCCTAGCGGACTCCTACGAGCAGTACTTC. Amino acids: CASSYGLADSYEQYF.

This rearrangement joins TRBV24-1 to TRBJ2-5, with 11 bases that match TRBD1. The V segment lost 3 bases and the J segment 2 bases; nucleotides outside the gene matches: 7. CDR1 and CDR2 (germline): KGHDR, SFDVKD. The CDR3 is 17 residues long. The CDR3 region is CATSDPTGTGGQETQYF. As DNA, the CDR3 is TGTGCCACCAGTGATCCCACCGGGACAGGGGGGCAAGAGACCCAGTACTTC.

This rearrangement joins TRBV20-1 to TRBJ1-1; D unresolved. The CDR3 has 15 residues. V dropped 3 bases and J dropped 0 bases, with 14 bases sitting between them. Looked up from germline, CDR1 is DFQATT and CDR2 is SNEGSKA (reference sequence). CDR3 loop: CSASSVGVMNTEAFF. The DNA for the CDR3 is TGCAGTGCTAGTTCTGTCGGGGTTATGAACACTGAAGCTTTCTTT.

V is TRBV13 and J is TRBJ2-5; D is unresolved. Trimming stripped 3 bases from V and 0 bases from J, with 8 bases between. Germline loops: CDR1 PRHDT, CDR2 FYEKMQ (reference sequence). The CDR3 has 14 amino acids. CDR3 nucleotides: TGTGCCAGCAGCTTGCGCGGAAACCAAGAGACCCAGTACTTC. It translates to CASSLRGNQETQYF.

The chain joins TRBV2 to TRBJ2-7; D uncertain. Per germline, CDR1 SNHLY and CDR2 FYNNEI. Trimming pared 3 bases from V and 0 bases from J, leaving 9 bases between. The CDR3 extends over 14 amino acids. This CDR3 reads CASSDRLLSYEQYF. The CDR3 nucleotides are TGTGCCAGCAGTGACCGCCTTCTCTCCTACGAGCAGTACTTC.

The chain carries TRBV7-9 and TRBJ2-7; no reliable D call. The CDR3 length is 14 residues. The germline gives CDR1 SEHNR, CDR2 FQNEAQ (reference sequence). The V end was cut by 5 bases, the J end by 0 bases, with 11 bases between. This CDR3 reads CASSMAAASYEQYF. Here the CDR3 DNA reads TGTGCCAGCAGCATGGCAGCCGCCTCCTACGAGCAGTACTTC.

This rearrangement joins TRBV4-2 to TRBJ1-5; no reliable D call. The CDR3 sequence is 16 residues long. V was pared by 4 bases and J by 3 bases, with 16 bases between. Germline V gene sequence: CDR1 LGHNA, CDR2 YNFKEQ. The CDR3 is CASSLQHGVINQPQHF. As DNA, the CDR3 is TGTGCCAGCAGCCTCCAACACGGGGTAATCAATCAGCCCCAGCATTTT.

The chain carries TRBV4-3 and TRBJ1-2; no definite D call. In germline, CDR1 is LGHNA, CDR2 YSLEER. The CDR3 runs to 18 residues. The V and J ends lost 0 bases and 0 bases respectively, with 17 bases between them. The CDR3 bases are TGCGCCAGCAGCCAAGATCGAGGCTTAGGAAGCCCTAACTATGGCTACACCTTC. This encodes CASSQDRGLGSPNYGYTF.

The CDR3 region has the DNA TGTGCCAGCAGCTTAGACACCCGGGACCTTGGCTACGAGCAGTACTTC. Amino acid sequence: CASSLDTRDLGYEQYF. The rearrangement uses TRBV7-8 and TRBJ2-7; D could derive from TRBD1 or TRBD2 (5 bases each). V was clipped by 1 base and J by 3 bases, with 16 bases between them. This CDR3 spans 16 amino acids. The germline V gene has CDR1 SGHVS and CDR2 FQNEAQ.

The chain employs TRBV14 and TRBJ1-6; TRBD1 agrees at 7 bases. J lost 8 bases, V lost 0 bases, and 10 bases had no gene match. Looked up from germline, CDR1 is SGHDN and CDR2 is FVKESK. This CDR3 is 17 amino acids long. The CDR3, as DNA: TGTGCCAGCAGCCAAGAAGGAGGGGGCGCTCGGCATTCACCCCTCCACTTT. Residues: CASSQEGGGARHSPLHF.

The chain carries TRBV4-1 and TRBJ1-2, with 10 bases identical to TRBD1. The trim removed 2 bases at V and 2 bases at J, leaving 17 bases unmatched. CDR3 size: 20 residues. Germline-derived CDR1 and CDR2 are MGHRA and YSYEKL. The CDR3 nucleotides are TGCGCCAGCAGCCAATTTGTACCGGGACAGGGGACTGGACAGAACTATGGCTACACCTTC. Amino acid sequence: CASSQFVPGQGTGQNYGYTF.

The chain is built from TRBV9 and TRBJ2-3; D may correspond to TRBD1 or TRBD2 (5 bases each). Per the germline V gene, CDR1 is SGDLS and CDR2 is YYNGEE. Trimming pared 0 bases from V and 2 bases from J, leaving 10 bases between. CDR3 length: 15 amino acids. CDR3 sequence: CASSVGGTHTDTQYF. CDR3 in DNA: TGTGCCAGCAGCGTAGGAGGGACCCACACAGATACGCAGTATTTT.

J is TRBJ1-5 and V is TRBV25-1; no clear D. The ends were cut back, 3 bases at V and 6 bases at J, with 12 bases in the middle. The germline gives CDR1 MGHDK, CDR2 SYGVNS. CDR3 length: 14 amino acids. DNA for the CDR3: TGTGCCAGCAGTGACCTCCCGGACGGTCAGCCCCAGCATTTT. Its protein product is CASSDLPDGQPQHF.

V and J are TRBV30 and TRBJ1-4; D is unclear. Germline V gene lookup returns CDR1 GTSNPN and CDR2 SVGIG (reference sequence). With 2 bases removed from V and 3 bases from J, the gap between germline ends came to 4 bases. CDR3 length: 12 amino acids. This chain's CDR3 is CAWSRANEKLFF. The CDR3 bases are TGTGCCTGGAGTAGGGCTAATGAAAAACTGTTTTTT.

The CDR3 DNA is TGTGCCAGCAGCCAACGGGCCGCAACTAATGAAAAACTGTTTTTT. It specifies CASSQRAATNEKLFF. The V gene is TRBV3-1 (or the pseudogene TRBV3-2), the J gene TRBJ1-4; D is unclear. Germline CDR1 is LGHDT and CDR2 is YNNKEL (reference sequence). This CDR3 region has 15 residues. Trimming pared 2 bases from V and 0 bases from J, leaving 7 bases between.

As regards this clone: This same CDR3 is encoded by further DNA sequences in the sample. V usage is TRBV18 and J usage is TRBJ1-2; D is uncertain. This CDR3 is 13 amino acids long. Germline lookup yields CDR1 KGHSH and CDR2 LQKENI. Trimming removed 3 bases from V and 2 bases from J, with 7 bases in between. The CDR3 reads CASSPSGNYGYTF. The CDR3 DNA is TGTGCCAGCTCACCTTCAGGAAACTATGGCTACACCTTC.

V gene TRBV7-8 combines with J gene TRBJ1-2; 8 nucleotides match TRBD1. This CDR3 region has 19 residues. Germline V CDR1 and CDR2: SGHVS, FQNEAQ. V shed 2 bases, J shed 0 bases, and the junction held 14 bases outside the gene matches. The DNA of the CDR3 is TGTGCCAGCAGCTTAAAAAGGGTCAGGGGGCCTATAGCTAACTATGGCTACACCTTC. This translates into CASSLKRVRGPIANYGYTF.

A note on this clone: At the DNA level, this CDR3 is encoded by other sequences in the same sample as well. The chain has TRBV4-3 and TRBJ1-1; D gene unclear. Trimming shortened V by 3 bases and J by 0 bases, and 5 bases separated the two germline ends. Germline CDR1 is LGHNA and CDR2 is YSLEER. The CDR3 consists of 13 residues. CDR3 loop: CASSQVMNTEAFF. DNA for the CDR3: TGCGCCAGCAGCCAGGTCATGAACACTGAAGCTTTCTTT.

The rearrangement uses TRBV6-5 and TRBJ1-1; D call uncertain. V was shortened by 4 bases and J by 2 bases, with 8 bases between the two germline ends. The CDR3 spans 13 residues. From germline, CDR1 is MNHEY and CDR2 SVGAGI. The CDR3 sequence: CASSFTVNTEAFF. The CDR3 DNA reads TGTGCCAGCAGTTTCACAGTCAACACTGAAGCTTTCTTT.

CDR3 coding DNA: TGTGCCAGCACTTGGGGACAGGGTGAGAATTCACCCCTCCACTTT. It yields the protein CASTWGQGENSPLHF. This rearrangement joins TRBV7-9 to TRBJ1-6, with 9 bases matching TRBD1. The V segment lost 7 bases and the J segment 7 bases; nucleotides outside the gene matches: 8. Germline V gene lookup returns CDR1 SEHNR and CDR2 FQNEAQ (reference sequence). The CDR3 is made up of 15 amino acids.

The gene calls are TRBV18 and TRBJ1-5, with TRBD1 as a possible D gene (5 bases). The CDR3 spans 13 residues. The germline V gene encodes CDR1 KGHSH and CDR2 LQKENI. V lost 2 bases, J lost 7 bases, and 9 bases lay in between. The CDR3 DNA sequence: TGTGCCAGCTCACCAGACAGTTTACAGCCCCAGCATTTT. This sequence encodes CASSPDSLQPQHF.

The V gene is TRBV19, the J gene TRBJ1-2; 8 bases fit TRBD1. CDR1 and CDR2 from the germline V gene are LNHDA and SQIVND (reference sequence). The CDR3 loop spans 15 amino acids. V was clipped by 5 bases and J by 3 bases; unmatched bases: 8. The CDR3 is CASSGRQGLDYGYTF. In DNA, the CDR3 is TGTGCCAGTAGTGGCCGACAGGGGCTAGACTATGGCTACACCTTC.

The chain recombines TRBV12-3 or TRBV12-4 with TRBJ2-7; 9 bases align to TRBD1. The V and J ends lost 10 bases and 6 bases, in that order; junction bases with no gene match: 10. The CDR3 totals 13 residues. This CDR3 reads CAIKTGGRGEQYF. The CDR3 DNA is TGTGCCATCAAAACAGGGGGCCGCGGCGAGCAGTACTTC.

The rearrangement links TRBV7-2 to TRBJ2-3; D is unclear. The CDR3 extends over 14 amino acids. Germline V lookup: CDR1 SGHTA, CDR2 FQGNSA. V dropped 1 base and J dropped 2 bases, with 7 bases sitting between them. The CDR3 loop is CASSLVDHTDTQYF. The CDR3 DNA reads TGTGCCAGCAGCTTAGTGGACCACACAGATACGCAGTATTTT.